This is a list of T cell receptor beta chains from one sample in a study of ipilimumab plus nivolumab after autologous stem cell transplantation. The method was immunoSEQ multiplex PCR; TCRdb's version includes in-frame clones alone and lacks a portion of them. Of 15,000 or so clones in the sample, 75% to 85% were seen once. The source was PBMCs, collected in a trial of ipilimumab plus nivolumab as post-transplant consolidation. These receptors all come from a male donor with diffuse large B-cell lymphoma. CDR3s include the opening cysteine and the closing phenylalanine or tryptophan. The D gene is left open where the match is weak. Clone sizes are given selectively: once, few, many, or a class where the clone is expanded.

TRBJ1-5 | . | once | TRBV5-1 | TGCGCCAGCAGCTTGGTGGGCGGGGAGGACCAGCCCCAGCATTTT | CASSLVGGEDQPQHF
TRBJ2-5 | . | . | TRBV5-4 | TGTGCCAGCAGCCGGGACCCCACCCAGACCCAGTACTTC | CASSRDPTQTQYF
TRBJ1-5 | TRBD1 | . | TRBV4-1 | TGCGCCAGCAGCCAAGTGGGGGACAGCCACGTAGGTAATCAGCCCCAGCATTTT | CASSQVGDSHVGNQPQHF
TRBJ1-2 | TRBD1 | . | TRBV5-1 | TGCGCCAGCAGCTTGGATGACAGGGGCCCCAACTATGGCTACACCTTC | CASSLDDRGPNYGYTF
TRBJ1-3 | . | once | TRBV2 | TGTGCTCACCAAGCCGTAAACACCATATATTTT | CAHQAVNTIYF
TRBJ2-7 | . | . | TRBV25-1 | TGTGCCAGCAGTGAATCGGGCTACGAGCAGTACTTC | CASSESGYEQYF
TRBJ2-7 | TRBD1 | . | TRBV10-1 | TGCGCCAGCAGTGATGGGACAGGCCTGTACGAGCAGTACTTC | CASSDGTGLYEQYF
TRBJ1-5 | . | . | TRBV5-8 | TGTGCCAGCAAGCGCGGCAATCAGCCCCAGCATTTT | CASKRGNQPQHF
TRBJ1-4 | . | few | TRBV5-1 | TGCGCCAGCAGCTTGGATCGTGAAAAACTGTTTTTT | CASSLDREKLFF
TRBJ1-1 | . | . | TRBV14 | TGTGCCAGCAGCCAAGATACATGGTATAGGGGGGACCGGAACACTGAAGCTTTCTTT | CASSQDTWYRGDRNTEAFF
TRBJ2-7 | . | . | TRBV6-5 | TGTGCCAGCAGCCTTCGAATACCTGGCCACGAGCAGTACTTC | CASSLRIPGHEQYF
TRBJ2-2 | . | . | TRBV5-1 | TGCGCCAGCAGCTTGAGGCCCACAGGACTCTCGAACACCGGGGAGCTGTTTTTT | CASSLRPTGLSNTGELFF
TRBJ2-6 | . | . | TRBV12-5 | TGTGCTAGTGGGAGCTCTGGGGCCAACGTCCTGACTTTC | CASGSSGANVLTF
TRBJ2-5 | . | . | TRBV2 | TGTGCCAGCAGTGACACCCCGGGGGAGACCCAGTACTTC | CASSDTPGETQYF
TRBJ2-1 | TRBD1 | few | TRBV5-4 | TGTGCCAGCAGCTGGACAGGTGATGAGCAGTTCTTC | CASSWTGDEQFF
TRBJ2-5 | . | . | TRBV27 | TGTGCCAGCTTTGGTTACGGGGGCCAAGAGACCCAGTACTTC | CASFGYGGQETQYF
TRBJ1-2 | . | . | TRBV6-5 | TGTGCCAGCAGGGACACGAACTATGGCTACACCTTC | CASRDTNYGYTF
TRBJ1-1 | . | few | TRBV7-2 | TGTGCCAGCAGCTTGTACAGGGTCACTGAAGCTTTCTTT | CASSLYRVTEAFF
TRBJ2-1 | . | . | TRBV9 | TGTGCCAGCAGCGTATGGGGGGTCGGGTCCACATACAATGAGCAGTTCTTC | CASSVWGVGSTYNEQFF
TRBJ1-2 | TRBD1 | . | TRBV27 | TGTGCCAGCAGATGGACAGGGGGCGATGGCTACACCTTC | CASRWTGGDGYTF
TRBJ2-1 | TRBD1 | . | TRBV11-2 | TGTGCCAGCAGCTTAGATCAGTTGGGACAGGGAGGGTACAATGAGCAGTTCTTC | CASSLDQLGQGGYNEQFF
TRBJ1-1 | . | . | TRBV11-3 | TGTGCCAGCAGCTTAGGACAGGTTCAGGTGCCTGAAGCTTTCTTT | CASSLGQVQVPEAFF
TRBJ2-5 | TRBD2 | . | TRBV12-5 | TGTGCTAGTGGTTTGGTACGGGGGGGGCAAGAGACCCAGTACTTC | CASGLVRGGQETQYF
TRBJ2-1 | TRBD1 | . | TRBV15 | TGTGCCACCAGCAGGCGGACAGGGTCGGTCAATGAGCAGTTCTTC | CATSRRTGSVNEQFF
TRBJ2-7 | TRBD1 | . | TRBV13 | TGTGCCAGCAGCTGGGACAGGGGCTACGAGCAGTACTTC | CASSWDRGYEQYF
TRBJ2-3 | TRBD2 | few | TRBV9 | TGTGCCAGCAGCGCCAGTAGCGGGAGTTTAGATACGCAGTATTTT | CASSASSGSLDTQYF
TRBJ1-4 | TRBD1 | . | TRBV30 | TGTGCCTGGACAGGGGGGCTGTATAATGAAAAACTGTTTTTT | CAWTGGLYNEKLFF
TRBJ2-7 | . | . | TRBV5-4 | TGTGCCGGTCAGCGGGACAAAGGGGCATACGAGCAGTACTTC | CAGQRDKGAYEQYF
TRBJ2-7 | . | . | TRBV15 | TGTGCCACCAGCAGTAGCGGACCGAACTCCTACGAGCAGTACTTC | CATSSSGPNSYEQYF
TRBJ2-7 | . | . | TRBV7-6 | TGTGCCAGCAGCCCGATCACCTACGAGCAGTACTTC | CASSPITYEQYF
TRBJ2-7 | . | . | TRBV19 | TGTGCCAGTAGTACCTCCAAGGCGGGAATCTCCTACGAGCAGTACTTC | CASSTSKAGISYEQYF
TRBJ2-3 | TRBD2 | . | TRBV2 | TGTGCCAGCAGTCTGACTAGCGGGACTAAAACAGATACGCAGTATTTT | CASSLTSGTKTDTQYF
TRBJ1-5 | . | . | TRBV19 | TGTGCCAGTATGGGGGGGAAGCCCCAGCATTTT | CASMGGKPQHF
TRBJ1-5 | . | . | TRBV6-1 | TGTGCCAGCAGTGAAATCGCAGGGGAAGTAAATCAGCCCCAGCATTTT | CASSEIAGEVNQPQHF
TRBJ2-1 | . | . | TRBV5-1 | TGCGCCAGCAGTCCACCGGGGGGCTTCTACAATGAGCAGTTCTTC | CASSPPGGFYNEQFF
TRBJ2-2 | . | . | TRBV18 | TGTGCCAGCTCACCGCCGGGACACCTATCGAACACCGGGGAGCTGTTTTTT | CASSPPGHLSNTGELFF
TRBJ1-1 | . | . | TRBV19 | TGTGCCAGTAGTATCGGGCCCATCGGCTCAGGGCTGAACACTGAAGCTTTCTTT | CASSIGPIGSGLNTEAFF
TRBJ2-5 | . | . | TRBV28 | TGTGCCAGCAGTGTAACTAGTGTAGAGACCCAGTACTTC | CASSVTSVETQYF
TRBJ1-6 | . | . | TRBV6-5 | TGTGCCAGCAGCGCCGGGGGGGCCTATAATTCACCCCTCCACTTT | CASSAGGAYNSPLHF
TRBJ2-2 | . | . | TRBV5-1 | TGCGCCAGCAGCTTAATCAGGGGCACCGGGGAGCTGTTTTTT | CASSLIRGTGELFF
TRBJ2-5 | . | . | TRBV5-6 | TGTGCCAGCAGGAGGGGTCAAGAGACCCAGTACTTC | CASRRGQETQYF
TRBJ1-2 | TRBD1 | . | TRBV5-4 | TGTGCCAGCAGCTTCGACAGGGGGCTCGGCTATGGCTACACCTTC | CASSFDRGLGYGYTF